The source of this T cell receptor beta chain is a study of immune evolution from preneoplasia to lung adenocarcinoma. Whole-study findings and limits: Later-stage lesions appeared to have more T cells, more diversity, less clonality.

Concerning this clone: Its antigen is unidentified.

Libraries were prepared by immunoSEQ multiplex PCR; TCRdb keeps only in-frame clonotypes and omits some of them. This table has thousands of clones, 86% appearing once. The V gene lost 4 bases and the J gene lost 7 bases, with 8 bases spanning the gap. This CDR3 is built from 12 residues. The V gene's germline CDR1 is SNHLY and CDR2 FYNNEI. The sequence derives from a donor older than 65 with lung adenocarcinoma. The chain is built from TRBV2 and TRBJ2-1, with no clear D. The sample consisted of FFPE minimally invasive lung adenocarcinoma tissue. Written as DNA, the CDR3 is TGTGCCAGCAGTGGAGAAGGGAATGAGCAGTTCTTC. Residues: CASSGEGNEQFF.